The present TCR beta chain was sequenced within a study of blood T cell repertoires in COVID-19. The repertoire was sequenced with immunoSEQ multiplex PCR; TCRdb's copy has only in-frame clones and lacks some. The data contain around 230,000 clones, approximately 85% of them singletons. V gave up 3 bases and J gave up 4 bases; unmatched junction bases: 4. The CDR3 has 14 residues. Germline V gene data show CDR1 as GTSNPN and CDR2 as SVGIG (reference sequence). The specimen sequenced was peripheral blood. The chain carries TRBV30 and TRBJ2-5, with 11 bases identical to TRBD2. The clonotype originates from a woman between 55 and 75 years old with active or convalescent COVID-19. The CDR3 nucleotides are TGTGCCTGGAGCTTACTAGCGGGGGCAGAGACCCAGTACTTC. It yields the protein CAWSLLAGAETQYF.